This passage covers 24 T cell receptor beta chains from one sample sequenced in a study of glioma-infiltrating T cells after dendritic cell vaccination. TCRdb keeps only in-frame clones here, not all; method: immunoSEQ multiplex PCR. The sample holds roughly 70,000 clones, over 75% seen once. The source material was blood, sampled before dendritic cell vaccination. The receptor source for this set is a human donor with glioblastoma.

The genes are TRBV19 and TRBJ2-7, with 11 bases identical to TRBD1. The CDR3 length is 14 residues. V trimming: 4 bases; J trimming: 6 bases; junction bases outside the gene matches: 5. Per germline, CDR1 LNHDA and CDR2 SQIVND (reference sequence). Written as DNA, the CDR3 is TGTGCCAGTAGTAAAGGACAGGGGGCTTTCGAGCAGTACTTC. Its protein is CASSKGQGAFEQYF.

The count of this clone is one. The CDR3 sequence: CASSSRVADTEAFF. CDR3 nucleotide sequence: TGTGCCAGTAGTAGCCGGGTCGCGGACACTGAAGCTTTCTTT. The rearrangement uses TRBV19 and TRBJ1-1, with unresolved D. Per germline, CDR1 LNHDA and CDR2 SQIVND (reference sequence). Trimming took off 4 bases at V and 3 bases at J, with 12 bases between the two ends. There are 14 residues in the CDR3.

J is TRBJ1-2 and V is TRBV15; D might be TRBD1 (6 bases). Germline values: CDR1 LNHNV, CDR2 YYDKDF (reference sequence). V was clipped by 5 bases and J by 6 bases, with 16 bases between them. The CDR3 length is 14 residues. CDR3: CATSHTGRADGYTF. CDR3 DNA: TGTGCCACCAGCCACACAGGGAGGGCCGATGGCTACACCTTC.

V gene TRBV10-1 combines with J gene TRBJ2-2, with 11 nucleotides matching TRBD2. This CDR3 is built from 17 residues. Germline CDR1 and CDR2: WNHNN and SYGVQD (reference sequence). V trimming: 2 bases; J trimming: 8 bases; junction bases outside the gene matches: 10. The CDR3 protein is CASSERGLAGGIGELFF. As DNA, the CDR3 is TGCGCCAGCAGTGAGCGAGGGCTAGCGGGAGGTATAGGGGAGCTGTTTTTT.

As to this clone: This same CDR3 is encoded by further DNA sequences in the sample. The gene calls are TRBV15 and TRBJ2-7, with 7 bases matching TRBD2. V shed 1 base, J shed 6 bases, and the junction held 6 bases outside the gene matches. CDR1 and CDR2 (germline): LNHNV, YYDKDF (reference sequence). The CDR3 consists of 14 residues. The CDR3 nucleotides are TGTGCCACCAGCAGAGGCCAGGGAGGGTCCGAGCAGTACTTC. Amino acid sequence: CATSRGQGGSEQYF.

V is TRBV7-9 and J is TRBJ2-5; D call uncertain. The length of the CDR3 is 13 residues. V was trimmed by 1 base and J by 5 bases, leaving 8 bases between them. Germline CDR1 reads SEHNR; CDR2 reads FQNEAQ (reference sequence). CDR3 nucleotide sequence: TGTGCCAGCAGCTTAGTAGTTCGGGAGACCCAGTACTTC. Translation gives CASSLVVRETQYF.

The chain recombines TRBV5-1 with TRBJ2-4; 11 bases align to TRBD1. Germline CDR1 reads SGHRS; CDR2 reads YFSETQ. The trim removed 5 bases at V and 0 bases at J, leaving 10 bases unmatched. The CDR3 has 18 residues. CDR3 residues: CASSQGQGAQVAKNIQYF. For the CDR3, the DNA is TGCGCCAGCAGTCAAGGACAGGGGGCCCAAGTAGCCAAAAACATTCAGTACTTC.

V and J are TRBV6-5 and TRBJ1-4, with D unclear. Germline V gene data show CDR1 as MNHEY and CDR2 as SVGAGI. The CDR3 has 14 amino acids. The ends were cut back, 5 bases at V and 0 bases at J, with 7 bases in the middle. CDR3 sequence (DNA): TGTGCCAGCAGTGCGCTAACAACTAATGAAAAACTGTTTTTT. Protein product: CASSALTTNEKLFF.

CDR3: CASSTDSPRSGNTIYF. Here the CDR3 DNA reads TGTGCCAGCTCAACGGACAGTCCCCGCTCTGGAAACACCATATATTTT. The chain couples TRBV18 to TRBJ1-3, with D maybe TRBD1 (6 bases). This CDR3 is built from 16 residues. Germline V gene data show CDR1 as KGHSH and CDR2 as LQKENI. V lost 5 bases and J lost 0, with 14 bases in between.

The chain combines TRBV5-1 with TRBJ2-3; maybe TRBD1 (5 bases). The CDR3 sequence is 12 residues long. Germline V gene data show CDR1 as SGHRS and CDR2 as YFSETQ. Trimming took 5 bases from V and 2 from J, leaving 6 bases between them. This chain's CDR3 is CASRDITDTQYF. Here the CDR3 DNA reads TGCGCCAGCAGGGACATCACAGATACGCAGTATTTT.

This clone has a handful of counts. The V gene is TRBV5-1, the J gene TRBJ1-5; the D gene is possibly TRBD1 (5 bases). The CDR3 spans 16 residues. Trimming removed 0 bases at V and 3 bases at J, with 13 bases between. CDR1 and CDR2 (germline): SGHRS, YFSETQ. The CDR3 sequence: CASSLGGTGDNQPQHF. CDR3 nucleotide sequence: TGCGCCAGCAGCTTGGGGGGTACAGGAGACAATCAGCCCCAGCATTTT. The full variable domain, completed using reference TRBV5-1 and TRBJ1-5, is KAGVTQTPRYLIKTRGQQVTLSCSPISGHRSVSWYQQTPGQGLQFLFEYFSETQRNKGNFPGRFSGRQFSNSRSEMNVSTLELGDSALYLCASSLGGTGDNQPQHFGDGTRLSIL.

The rearrangement links TRBV19 to TRBJ1-1, with D unresolved. The CDR3 covers 14 residues. Germline V gene data show CDR1 as LNHDA and CDR2 as SQIVND (reference sequence). Trimming cost V 8 bases and J 5 bases, with 18 bases left between them. The CDR3 region is CASAIRGGGTEAFF. The CDR3 nucleotides read TGTGCCAGTGCGATTCGGGGAGGTGGGACTGAAGCTTTCTTT.

The chain has TRBV2 and TRBJ2-2; 7 nucleotides agree with TRBD2. This CDR3 is 15 amino acids long. After removal of 2 bases from V and 6 bases from J, the junction contained 6 bases not matched to a gene. In germline, CDR1 is SNHLY, CDR2 FYNNEI. The CDR3 spells CASSELGLVSGELFF. CDR3 DNA: TGTGCCAGCAGTGAATTAGGACTAGTCTCCGGGGAGCTGTTTTTT.

The rearrangement joins TRBV9 to TRBJ2-1; TRBD2 aligns across 9 bases. Trimming removed 0 bases from V and 7 bases from J; junction bases left unmatched: 11. The CDR3 covers 17 residues. Germline V CDR1 and CDR2: SGDLS, YYNGEE. In DNA form, the CDR3 reads TGTGCCAGCAGCGTAGGTAGCGGGGGCCCCTCGGGTAATGAGCAGTTCTTC. Translating gives CASSVGSGGPSGNEQFF.

The chain is built from TRBV11-2 and TRBJ1-2; 8 nucleotides agree with TRBD1. V shed 6 bases, J shed 7 bases, and the junction held 4 bases outside the gene matches. The CDR3 is made up of 12 amino acids. The germline gives CDR1 SGHAT, CDR2 FQNNGV. Here the CDR3 DNA reads TGTGCCAGCAGGCAGGGGGCTAGTGGCTACACCTTC. Protein: CASRQGASGYTF. Combining the CDR3 with reference TRBV11-2 and TRBJ1-2 gives the whole variable domain EAGVAQSPRYKIIEKRQSVAFWCNPISGHATLYWYQQILGQGPKLLIQFQNNGVVDDSQLPKDRFSAERLKGVDSTLKIQPAKLEDSAVYLCASRQGASGYTFGSGTRLTVV.

The V call is TRBV29-1, the J call TRBJ1-6; D remains unclear. This CDR3 has 13 amino acids. V was clipped by 6 bases and J by 1 base, with 7 bases between them. CDR1 is SQVTM, CDR2 ANQGSEA, per germline. CDR3 residues: CSVRGSYNSPLHF. In nucleotides, the CDR3 is TGCAGCGTCCGGGGATCCTATAATTCACCCCTCCACTTT.

This sequence joins TRBV19 and TRBJ1-5, with D tentatively TRBD1 (6 bases). Germline V gene lookup returns CDR1 LNHDA and CDR2 SQIVND (reference sequence). The CDR3 covers 14 residues. V lost 5 bases, J lost 5 bases, and 13 bases lay in between. The CDR3 nucleotides are TGTGCCAGTAGTCCAGGACAGCACGATCAGCCCCAGCATTTT. It codes for CASSPGQHDQPQHF.

The V call is TRBV7-9, the J call TRBJ2-1; 10 bases are a match to TRBD1. Germline CDR1 and CDR2: SEHNR and FQNEAQ (reference sequence). Unmatched junction bases numbered 8, after V lost 5 bases and J lost 1 base. This CDR3 contains 17 residues. The CDR3 DNA is TGTGCCAGCAGCACTTCGACAGGGGGCTCGTCCTACAATGAGCAGTTCTTC. Residues: CASSTSTGGSSYNEQFF.

The chain joins TRBV10-3 to TRBJ2-7; 8 nucleotides match TRBD1. The CDR3 loop spans 17 amino acids. The germline gives CDR1 ENHRY, CDR2 SYGVKD. The V segment lost 0 bases and the J segment 4 bases; nucleotides outside the gene matches: 11. CDR3 sequence (DNA): TGTGCCATCAGTGAGTCTGGACAGGGCCAGGCCCGATACGAGCAGTACTTC. It yields the protein CAISESGQGQARYEQYF.

CDR3 residues: CASNPGQLNSNQPQHF. The CDR3 nucleotides are TGTGCCAGCAATCCGGGACAGCTAAATAGCAATCAGCCCCAGCATTTT. The chain uses TRBV2 and TRBJ1-5; the match to TRBD1 covers 7 bases. Per the germline V gene, CDR1 is SNHLY and CDR2 is FYNNEI. V dropped 7 bases and J dropped 0; count of bases not matched to a gene: 9. This CDR3 has 16 amino acids. The full variable domain, its missing parts supplied by reference TRBV2 and TRBJ1-5, is EPEVTQTPSHQVTQMGQEVILRCVPISNHLYFYWYRQILGQKVEFLVSFYNNEISEKSEIFDDQFSVERPDGSNFTLKIRSTKLEDSAMYFCASNPGQLNSNQPQHFGDGTRLSIL.

The V gene is TRBV30, the J gene TRBJ1-5; D not certain. This CDR3 comprises 10 residues. Trimming shortened V by 7 bases and J by 2 bases, and 3 bases separated the two germline ends. The germline gives CDR1 GTSNPN, CDR2 SVGIG (reference sequence). In DNA form, the CDR3 reads TGTGCCTCTTGCAATCAGCCCCAGCATTTT. It encodes CASCNQPQHF.

CDR3 DNA: TGCGCCAGCAGCTTGGGTCCCGGACAGGAGTTGGGTGGCTACACCTTC. Translated, it gives CASSLGPGQELGGYTF. The V call is TRBV5-1, the J call TRBJ1-2, with 7 positions matching TRBD1. The CDR3 runs 16 residues. V shed 0 bases, J shed 7 bases, and the junction held 12 bases outside the gene matches. Germline V gene lookup returns CDR1 SGHRS and CDR2 YFSETQ.

V usage is TRBV5-1 and J usage is TRBJ1-1, with TRBD1 matching over 7 bases. V dropped 2 bases and J dropped 3; count of bases not matched to a gene: 4. Looked up from germline, CDR1 is SGHRS and CDR2 is YFSETQ. The CDR3 sequence is 14 residues long. Written as DNA, the CDR3 is TGCGCCAGCAGCTTACAACAGGGGTACACTGAAGCTTTCTTT. Translating gives CASSLQQGYTEAFF.

The chain employs TRBV11-3 and TRBJ1-1; no clear D. The CDR3 runs to 14 residues. The V end lost 2 bases, the J end lost 3 bases, and 10 bases lay between the germline ends. From germline, CDR1 is SGHNT and CDR2 YENEEA. In DNA, the CDR3 is TGTGCCAGCAGCTTACGTTCCCAGGACACTGAAGCTTTCTTT. Its protein product is CASSLRSQDTEAFF.